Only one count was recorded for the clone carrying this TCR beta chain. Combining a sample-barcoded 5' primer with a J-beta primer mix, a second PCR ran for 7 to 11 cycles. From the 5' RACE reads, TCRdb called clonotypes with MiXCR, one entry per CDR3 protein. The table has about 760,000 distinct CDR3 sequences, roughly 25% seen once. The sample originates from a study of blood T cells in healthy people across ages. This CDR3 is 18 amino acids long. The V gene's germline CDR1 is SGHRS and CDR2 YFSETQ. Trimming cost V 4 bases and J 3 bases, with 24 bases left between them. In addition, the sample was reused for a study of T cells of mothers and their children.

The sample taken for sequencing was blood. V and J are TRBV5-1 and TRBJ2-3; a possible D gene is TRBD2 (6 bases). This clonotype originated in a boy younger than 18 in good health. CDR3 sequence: CASSRAGFHDPGTDTQYF. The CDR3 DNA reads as TGCGCCAGCAGCCGAGCGGGCTTCCACGACCCCGGGACAGATACGCAGTATTTT.